This T cell receptor beta chain stems from a study of T cells in Graves' hyperthyroidism and ophthalmopathy. Trimming removed 5 bases from V and 3 bases from J, with 11 bases in between. The CDR3 runs to 13 residues. This clonotype was found many times. TCR beta CDR3 region amplification was performed from RNA transcripts. TCR CDR3 underwent first-round RT-PCR with the HTBI primer set. TCRdb fed the multiplex PCR reads into MiXCR, producing one record per CDR3 protein. The repertoire has hundreds of thousands of distinct CDR3 sequences, about 15% of them found once; the top ten carry about 7.7%. It was uncontrolled infection, other autoimmune disease, pregnancy or lactation that excluded patients.

Sequenced input: blood. V usage is TRBV12-3 or TRBV12-4 and J usage is TRBJ2-7, with a weak D call TRBD1 (6 bases). The clonotype comes from a woman in her late teens or twenties with Graves' hyperthyroidism. CDR3 in DNA: TGTGCCAGCAGTCACGTGGACAGCTACGAGCAGTACTTC. Its translation is CASSHVDSYEQYF.